This TCR beta chain was obtained from a study of blood T cell repertoires in COVID-19. At the level of the study: Samples of COVID-19 (acute and convalescent) were obtained from the United States, Italy and Spain.

V was pared by 1 base and J by 2 bases, with 12 bases between. Germline CDR1 is LGHNA and CDR2 is YSLEER. CDR3 length equals 15 residues. During active infection, Seattle patients enrolled and were then monitored through disease. Profiling relied on immunoSEQ multiplex PCR, and the TCRdb table lists in-frame clones only, not all of them. Here the sample spans some 110,000 clones, approximately 81% being singletons. Sequencing was carried out using peripheral blood. This TCR was recovered from a man aged 80 or over with COVID-19, enrolled during active disease. This sequence joins TRBV4-3 and TRBJ2-7; D might be TRBD2 (6 bases). CDR3 nucleotides: TGCGCCAGCAGCCAAGCTCTGCGCGGGACCTACGAGCAGTACTTC. It encodes CASSQALRGTYEQYF.